This T cell receptor beta chain emerged from a study of identical twins. TCRdb reprocessed the 5' RACE reads with MiXCR, giving one entry per CDR3 protein. There are about 450,000 distinct CDR3 sequences in the sample; approximately 17% occur only once, and less than 15% lies in the top ten. V was pared by 3 bases and J by 2 bases, with 8 bases between. Germline V gene lookup returns CDR1 DFQATT and CDR2 SNEGSKA (reference sequence). The CDR3 is 12 residues long. The receptor's source is a man in his fifties or sixties in good health. Sequenced input: naive T cells sorted from blood. The J gene is TRBJ2-7, the V gene TRBV20-1; tentative D call: TRBD2 (6 bases). This chain's CDR3 is CSASGSPYEQYF. The CDR3, as DNA: TGCAGTGCTAGCGGGAGTCCCTACGAGCAGTACTTC.